One and the same sample provided the 20 T cell receptor beta chains below, sequenced in a study of tumor-infiltrating lymphocytes in primary liver carcinoma. The input was 450 to 500 ng total RNA; TCR beta cDNA was made from it with a constant-region primer. Library construction for TCR beta comprised three nested multiplex PCR rounds performed with slightly modified ARM-PCR. A C-beta reverse primer was combined with TRBV1-TRBV30 forward primers in the first two PCR rounds, and each round had 10 cycles. TCRdb called the multiplex PCR reads again in MiXCR, with one record for every CDR3 protein. Found here are approximately 330,000 distinct CDR3 sequences, about two thirds of them singletons; the top ten hold 6.5%. Blood RNA originated from unsorted whole blood, with germline DNA additionally extracted. Sequenced input: peripheral blood. The origin of the receptors is a man in his forties or fifties with primary liver carcinoma and hepatitis B virus infection.

This chain uses TRBV11-2 with TRBJ2-7; D uncertain. This CDR3 comprises 20 residues. V was clipped by 7 bases and J by 3 bases, with 34 bases between them. The V gene's germline CDR1 is SGHAT and CDR2 FQNNGV. CDR3 region: CASNSTTRNRLKGLYYEQYF. CDR3 nucleotide sequence: TGTGCCAGCAACTCAACAACCCGAAATCGTTTGAAGGGCCTATACTACGAGCAGTACTTC.

Notes on this clonotype: Since a much larger clone is just one base distant, this may be a read error. The rearrangement links TRBV6-1 to TRBJ1-5; possibly TRBD1 for D (5 bases). CDR1 is MNHNS, CDR2 SASEGT, per germline. With 6 bases removed from V and 3 bases from J, the gap between germline ends came to 15 bases. This CDR3 has 15 amino acids. The CDR3 DNA follows: TGTGCCAGCAGACACAACTCCGGACACAATCAGCCCCAGCATTTT. This gives the protein CASRHNSGHNQPQHF.

This clonotype is a singleton in its sample. V gene TRBV12-3 or TRBV12-4 combines with J gene TRBJ1-1; TRBD1 might be the D (6 bases). CDR3 size: 14 residues. V was clipped by 5 bases and J by 1 base, with 11 bases between them. CDR3 loop: CASSPVDRNTEAFF. The CDR3 region has the DNA TGTGCCAGCAGTCCGGTGGACAGGAACACTGAAGCTTTCTTT.

Comments on this clonotype: At one boundary the junction diverges from the germline segment, which might be a read error. V is TRBV5-1 and J is TRBJ2-3; 11 bases fit TRBD2. CDR1 and CDR2 from the germline V gene are SGHRS and YFSETQ. The CDR3 loop spans 16 amino acids. The CDR3 protein is CASSPSRLAGLDTQYF. The CDR3 coding sequence is TGCGCTAGCAGCCCCTCACGACTAGCGGGACTAGATACGCAGTATTTT.

Of note for this clonotype: A much bigger clone sits one base away, suggesting this may be a read error. V and J are TRBV6-5 and TRBJ2-7; 11 bases fit TRBD2. The germline V gene has CDR1 MNHEY and CDR2 SVGAGI. The CDR3 is made up of 16 amino acids. CDR3 amino acids: CVSSRLAGGDSYEQYF. In DNA form, the CDR3 reads TGTGTCAGCAGTAGGCTAGCGGGAGGCGACTCCTACGAGCAGTACTTC.

This clonotype was counted once. Since a much larger clone is just one base distant, this may be a read error. The final CDR3 position lacks the conserved phenylalanine or tryptophan, pointing to a likely read error. This chain joins TRBV6-2 or TRBV6-3 and TRBJ2-5; 10 bases agree with TRBD2. Per germline, CDR1 MNHEY and CDR2 SVGEGT. The CDR3 consists of 14 residues. V was pared by 5 bases and J by 5 bases, with 5 bases of the junction left unmatched. The CDR3 sequence: CASSATSGMETQYS. The CDR3, as DNA: TGTGCCAGCAGTGCTACTAGCGGGATGGAGACCCAGTACTCC.

This rearrangement joins TRBV11-2 to TRBJ2-1, with D possibly matching TRBD2 (6 bases). The CDR3 consists of 15 residues. Trimming removed 4 bases from V and 3 bases from J, with 13 bases in between. CDR1 and CDR2 (germline): SGHAT, FQNNGV. CDR3 DNA sequence: TGTGCCAGCAGCTCCCGGGTCGGGGGCTACAATGAGCAGTTCTTC. Translation: CASSSRVGGYNEQFF.

The V call is TRBV10-3, the J call TRBJ1-5, with 7 bases identical to TRBD1. V lost 10 bases to trimming and J lost 9 bases; unmatched junction nucleotides: 12. This CDR3 comprises 13 residues. CDR1 ENHRY and CDR2 SYGVKD come from the germline V gene. In DNA form, the CDR3 reads TGTGCCACGACCGGGACAGACCAGGTGCCCCAGCATTTT. Translating it yields CATTGTDQVPQHF.

The V call is TRBV4-3, the J call TRBJ2-7; D not certain. Deletions cut 1 base from V and 4 bases from J, with 8 bases between. CDR1 and CDR2 from the germline V gene are LGHNA and YSLEER. CDR3 length: 13 residues. Written as DNA, the CDR3 is TGCGCCAGCAGCCAAGCTCCCCTTTACGAGCAGTACTTC. Protein product: CASSQAPLYEQYF.

As regards this clonotype: It may be a read error: a sequence one base away is much more abundant. The J gene is TRBJ2-6, the V gene TRBV5-5; 8 bases align to TRBD1. Germline CDR1 and CDR2: SGHKS and YYEKEE (reference sequence). The CDR3 extends over 17 amino acids. V shed 2 bases, J shed 2 bases, and the junction held 6 bases outside the gene matches. CDR3 DNA: TGTGCCAGCAGCTTACGGACAGGGCTTGCTGGGGCCAACGTCCTGACTTTC. Translated: CASSLRTGLAGANVLTF. The entire variable domain, with the rest obtained from reference TRBV5-5 and TRBJ2-6, is as follows: DAGVTQSPTHLIKTRGQQVTLRCSPISGHKSVSWYQQVLGQGPQFIFQYYEKEERGRGNFPDRFSARQFPNYSSELNVNALLLGDSALYLCASSLRTGLAGANVLTFGAGSRLTVL.

About this clonotype: This may be a read error: a much more frequent sequence differs by one nucleotide. The V and J genes are TRBV29-1 and TRBJ1-1; 9 bases fit TRBD1. The CDR3 contains 13 residues. CDR1 is SQVTM, CDR2 ANQGSEA, per germline. The trim removed 6 bases at V and 6 bases at J, leaving 8 bases unmatched. CDR3 region: CSVDDRGKAEAFF. CDR3 nucleotide sequence: TGCAGCGTGGACGACAGGGGGAAAGCTGAAGCTTTCTTT. Using reference TRBV29-1 and TRBJ1-1 for the parts outside the CDR3, the full variable domain is SAVISQKPSRDICQRGTSLTIQCQVDSQVTMMFWYRQQPGQSLTLIATANQGSEATYESGFVIDKFPISRPNLTFSTLTVSNMSPEDSSIYLCSVDDRGKAEAFFGQGTRLTVV.

The genes are TRBV10-1 and TRBJ2-2, with a tentative D call TRBD2 (6 bases). The CDR3 extends over 13 amino acids. Trimming took off 5 bases at V and 6 bases at J, with 10 bases between the two ends. CDR1 and CDR2 from the germline V gene are WNHNN and SYGVQD (reference sequence). As DNA, the CDR3 is TGCGCCAGCAGTTCCCCTAGCGCCGGGGAGCTGTTTTTT. Translating gives CASSSPSAGELFF.

About this clonotype itself: The junction does not match germline at one end; this may be a read error. The chain's CDR3 is CASSERFPWERDRGGLFF. The CDR3 DNA reads as TGTGCCAGCAGTGAGAGGTTCCCCTGGGAGCGGGATAGGGGGGGGCTGTTTTTT. This sequence joins TRBV6-1 and TRBJ2-2, with a possible D match to TRBD2 (7 bases). The germline V gene encodes CDR1 MNHNS and CDR2 SASEGT. There are 18 residues in the CDR3.

This clonotype was counted a few times. CDR3 bases: TGTGCCAGCAGCTCGGACGATCCTCCCGATGGCTACACCTTC. Translated, it gives CASSSDDPPDGYTF. The gene calls are TRBV5-4 and TRBJ1-2; D remains ambiguous. V was pared by 3 bases and J by 6 bases, with 15 bases between. Germline CDR1 SGHNT, CDR2 YYREEE (reference sequence). The CDR3 contains 14 residues.

A remark on this clonotype: The junction does not match germline at one end; this may be a read error. The CDR3 region is CASSLVTSGRTQETQYF. For the CDR3, the DNA is TGTGCCAGCAGCTTAGTCACTAGCGGGAGAACCCAAGAGACTCAGTACTTC. This rearrangement joins TRBV11-2 to TRBJ2-5; 11 bases fit TRBD2. Germline CDR1 reads SGHAT; CDR2 reads FQNNGV. There are 17 residues in the CDR3.

This chain uses TRBV10-2 with TRBJ2-3, with D possibly TRBD1 on 5 matching bases. V was cut by 9 bases and J by 3 bases, with 19 bases left in between. The CDR3 is made up of 15 amino acids. Germline V lookup: CDR1 WSHSY, CDR2 SAAADI. The CDR3 sequence: CASRGYSWKTDTQYF. CDR3 sequence (DNA): TGCGCCAGTAGGGGTTATAGCTGGAAAACAGATACGCAGTATTTT.

The V gene is TRBV6-2 or TRBV6-3, the J gene TRBJ2-7; D gene uncertain. Trimming pared 4 bases from V and 1 base from J, leaving 11 bases between. Germline V gives CDR1 MNHEY, CDR2 SVGEGT. This CDR3 spans 14 amino acids. Here the CDR3 DNA reads TGTGCCAGCAGTTCCCGGGTCTGGTCCTACGAGCAGTACTTC. Translation: CASSSRVWSYEQYF.

J is TRBJ2-1 and V is TRBV29-1, with 9 bases that match TRBD2. The trim removed 4 bases at V and 6 bases at J, leaving 16 bases unmatched. Germline V gene data show CDR1 as SQVTM and CDR2 as ANQGSEA. The length of the CDR3 is 17 residues. The CDR3 DNA reads TGCAGCGTTGTAACGGGCTATGGGACTAGCAGGTGCAATGAGCAGTTCTTC. As protein: CSVVTGYGTSRCNEQFF.

About this clonotype: A much larger clone lies one base from this, so it may be a read error. The chain links TRBV6-5 to TRBJ2-7; 7 nucleotides align to TRBD2. The CDR3 runs 16 residues. Germline-derived CDR1 and CDR2 are MNHEY and SVGAGI. V lost 7 bases, J lost 4 bases, and 16 bases stayed unmatched. CDR3 region: CASNHRGVNGGYEQYF. The CDR3, as DNA: TGTGCCAGCAACCATCGGGGGGTCAACGGCGGGTACGAGCAGTACTTC.

A single count supports this clonotype. A single base separates this from a much larger clone, so it may be a read error. The genes are TRBV6-6 and TRBJ2-4; 12 bases agree with TRBD1. From germline, CDR1 is MNHNY and CDR2 SVGAGI (reference sequence). The CDR3 totals 13 residues. CDR3 sequence (DNA): TGTGTCAGCAGTTCCGGGACAGGGGGCGCGGGGTACTTC. Translated, it gives CVSSSGTGGAGYF.